This passage covers 24 T cell receptor beta chains from one sample sequenced in a study of shared clonotypes between healthy human individuals. The repertoire was sequenced with immunoSEQ multiplex PCR; TCRdb's copy has only in-frame clones and lacks some. The sample includes roughly 1,100,000 clones, 60% to 80% of them seen just once. Material: memory CD4+ T cells sorted from blood. Subset: CD45RA-negative fraction. The receptors were sampled from a man aged 18 to 35 in good health.

The sample holds one count of this clone. The rearrangement joins TRBV10-3 to TRBJ2-2; 12 nucleotides agree with TRBD2. The V gene's germline CDR1 is ENHRY and CDR2 SYGVKD. This CDR3 contains 16 residues. The ends lost 9 bases at V and 2 bases at J; junction bases unmatched: 7. The CDR3 DNA follows: TGTGCCATGGGAGGACTAGCGGGAACAAACACCGGGGAGCTGTTTTTT. Translated, it gives CAMGGLAGTNTGELFF.

The DNA of the CDR3 is TGCGCCAGCAGCGCGGTCGGGGCAAACACCGGGGAGCTGTTTTTT. Translation: CASSAVGANTGELFF. The gene calls are TRBV5-1 and TRBJ2-2, with D perhaps assigned TRBD1 or TRBD2 (5 bases each). V dropped 4 bases and J dropped 2 bases, with 12 bases sitting between them. CDR3 length equals 15 residues. The germline gives CDR1 SGHRS, CDR2 YFSETQ. Full variable domain (rest looked up from reference TRBV5-1 and TRBJ2-2): KAGVTQTPRYLIKTRGQQVTLSCSPISGHRSVSWYQQTPGQGLQFLFEYFSETQRNKGNFPGRFSGRQFSNSRSEMNVSTLELGDSALYLCASSAVGANTGELFFGEGSRLTVL.

The chain couples TRBV5-6 to TRBJ1-3, with D uncertain. The CDR3 has 16 amino acids. The V gene's germline CDR1 is SGHDT and CDR2 YYEEEE. The germline V and J ends were trimmed by 0 bases and 4 bases, with 14 bases remaining between them. The CDR3 reads CASSLAPPTMGNTIYF. As DNA, the CDR3 is TGTGCCAGCAGCTTGGCCCCCCCCACGATGGGAAACACCATATATTTT.

This chain connects TRBV10-3 to TRBJ2-7; D tentatively fits TRBD1 or TRBD2 (5 bases each). Trimming removed 8 bases from V and 5 bases from J, with 19 bases in between. Germline assignment: CDR1 ENHRY and CDR2 SYGVKD. This CDR3 comprises 14 residues. The CDR3 bases are TGTGCCATCGTGTCAGGGCGCGCGGGCCACGAGCAGTACTTC. This sequence encodes CAIVSGRAGHEQYF.

CDR3 bases: TGTGCCTGGAGTGCCGACAGGTTTTCTGGAAACACCATATATTTT. Encoded protein: CAWSADRFSGNTIYF. The J gene is TRBJ1-3, the V gene TRBV30; a weak D match, TRBD1 (6 bases). Between the trimmed V and J ends, which lost 1 base and 1 base, there was a span of 11 bases. The CDR3 extends over 15 amino acids. Germline V lookup: CDR1 GTSNPN, CDR2 SVGIG (reference sequence). The full variable domain, its missing parts supplied by reference TRBV30 and TRBJ1-3, is SQTIHQWPATLVQPVGSPLSLECTVEGTSNPNLYWYRQAAGRGLQLLFYSVGIGQISSEVPQNLSASRPQDRQFILSSKKLLLSDSGFYLCAWSADRFSGNTIYFGEGSWLTVV.

This clone was picked up a small number of times. The same CDR3 also results from other DNA sequences found in this sample. This chain uses TRBV30 with TRBJ2-4; either TRBD1 or TRBD2 may fit D (6 bases each). There are 15 residues in the CDR3. Looked up from germline, CDR1 is GTSNPN and CDR2 is SVGIG (reference sequence). Trimming stripped 3 bases from V and 0 bases from J, with 12 bases between. The CDR3 DNA follows: TGTGCCTGGAGCGAGGGGGGACTAGCCAAAAACATTCAGTACTTC. Protein sequence: CAWSEGGLAKNIQYF.

The genes are TRBV9 and TRBJ1-4; D is unclear. Trimming shortened V by 0 bases and J by 4 bases, and 4 bases separated the two germline ends. The CDR3 loop spans 13 amino acids. Germline assignment: CDR1 SGDLS and CDR2 YYNGEE. Written as DNA, the CDR3 is TGTGCCAGCAGCGTAGAAAATAATGAAAAACTGTTTTTT. This sequence encodes CASSVENNEKLFF.

This clone is a singleton in its sample. CDR3 DNA sequence: TGTGCCAGCAGCTACGACAGGGGCCGGGAAAAACTGTTTTTT. Amino acids: CASSYDRGREKLFF. The chain links TRBV5-4 to TRBJ1-4, with 8 bases fitting TRBD1. CDR3 length: 14 amino acids. V shed 3 bases and J 8 bases; nucleotides not matched to a gene: 6. CDR1 and CDR2 (germline): SGHNT, YYREEE (reference sequence).

This chain joins TRBV25-1 and TRBJ2-3, with D maybe TRBD2 (6 bases). The CDR3 consists of 14 residues. Between the trimmed V and J ends, which lost 4 bases and 3 bases, there was a span of 11 bases. Germline V gene data show CDR1 as MGHDK and CDR2 as SYGVNS. The CDR3 sequence: CASSASGLTDTQYF. CDR3 nucleotides: TGTGCCAGCAGTGCCAGCGGACTAACAGATACGCAGTATTTT.

This chain uses TRBV19 with TRBJ1-6; D perhaps matches TRBD1 (6 bases). Trimming removed 5 bases at V and 4 bases at J, with 12 bases between. CDR3 length equals 15 residues. Germline V CDR1 and CDR2: LNHDA, SQIVND (reference sequence). Written as DNA, the CDR3 is TGTGCCAGTAGTCCGAGGACAGTGTATAATTCACCCCTCCACTTT. It is translated as CASSPRTVYNSPLHF.

This clone came up many times. This specimen includes other DNA sequences encoding the same CDR3. The chain employs TRBV10-1 and TRBJ2-5; TRBD1 aligns across 7 bases. The V and J ends lost 4 bases and 3 bases, in that order; junction bases with no gene match: 2. The CDR3 extends over 13 amino acids. Germline assignment: CDR1 WNHNN and CDR2 SYGVQD (reference sequence). As DNA, the CDR3 is TGCGCCAGCAGTGGCCAGGGGGAAGAGACCCAGTACTTC. It yields the protein CASSGQGEETQYF.

The chain recombines TRBV6-5 with TRBJ2-7; tentatively, D is TRBD2 (6 bases). The CDR3 contains 15 residues. Between the trimmed V and J ends, which lost 0 bases and 2 bases, there was a span of 11 bases. Germline assignment: CDR1 MNHEY and CDR2 SVGAGI. The CDR3 DNA follows: TGTGCCAGCAGTTACTCTTCTAGCGTTCCCTACGAGCAGTACTTC. Its translation: CASSYSSSVPYEQYF.

V usage is TRBV28 and J usage is TRBJ1-2, with 7 bases identical to TRBD1. From germline, CDR1 is MDHEN and CDR2 SYDVKM. V shed 3 bases, J shed 5 bases, and the junction held 9 bases outside the gene matches. The CDR3 totals 15 residues. The CDR3 coding sequence is TGTGCCAGCAGTTTTCCGACAGGGAGAGGATATGGCTACACCTTC. Its translation: CASSFPTGRGYGYTF.

The CDR3 DNA is TGTGCCAGCAGCTTAAAGGACGAGCAGTACTTC. This encodes CASSLKDEQYF. The rearrangement uses TRBV7-8 and TRBJ2-7, with D uncertain. The CDR3 length is 11 residues. Germline V lookup: CDR1 SGHVS, CDR2 FQNEAQ. V shed 2 bases and J shed 5 bases, with 4 bases lying between them. The entire variable domain, with the rest obtained from reference TRBV7-8 and TRBJ2-7, is as follows: GAGVSQSPRYKVAKRGQDVALRCDPISGHVSLFWYQQALGQGPEFLTYFQNEAQLDKSGLPSDRFFAERPEGSVSTLKIQRTQQEDSAVYLCASSLKDEQYFGPGTRLTVT.

V usage is TRBV7-2 and J usage is TRBJ2-3, with D perhaps matching TRBD2 (6 bases). Per the germline V gene, CDR1 is SGHTA and CDR2 is FQGNSA. The germline V and J ends were trimmed by 4 bases and 11 bases, with 13 bases remaining between them. The length of the CDR3 is 12 residues. The CDR3 loop reads CASSWDSGRQYF. CDR3 nucleotide sequence: TGTGCCAGCAGCTGGGACTCCGGAAGGCAGTATTTT.

The CDR3 coding sequence is TGTGCCAGCAGCTTAAAGCAGGGCGCCGGGGAGCTGTTTTTT. This translates into CASSLKQGAGELFF. The chain links TRBV7-2 to TRBJ2-2; a possible D gene is TRBD1 (5 bases). Germline V gene data show CDR1 as SGHTA and CDR2 as FQGNSA. V shed 2 bases and J shed 6 bases, with 10 bases lying between them. This CDR3 region has 14 residues. The whole variable domain, remainder taken from reference TRBV7-2 and TRBJ2-2, is GAGVSQSPSNKVTEKGKDVELRCDPISGHTALYWYRQSLGQGLEFLIYFQGNSAPDKSGLPSDRFSAERTGGSVSTLTIQRTQQEDSAVYLCASSLKQGAGELFFGEGSRLTVL.

V is TRBV6-1 and J is TRBJ2-6; D is undetermined. Germline V CDR1 and CDR2: MNHNS, SASEGT. Trimming pared 3 bases from V and 0 bases from J, leaving 6 bases between. The CDR3 has 15 residues. The CDR3 is CASSDPYSGANVLTF. The CDR3 region has the DNA TGTGCCAGCAGTGACCCCTACTCTGGGGCCAACGTCCTGACTTTC.

This chain's CDR3 is CASSGTGSSNYGYTF. In nucleotides, the CDR3 is TGTGCCTCTTCCGGGACAGGGAGCTCTAACTATGGCTACACCTTC. The V gene is TRBV30, the J gene TRBJ1-2; 9 nucleotides align to TRBD1. Germline V gives CDR1 GTSNPN, CDR2 SVGIG (reference sequence). After removal of 7 bases from V and 0 bases from J, the junction contained 9 bases not matched to a gene. The CDR3 contains 15 residues.

The sample holds a few counts of this clone. This rearrangement joins TRBV30 to TRBJ1-5, with D tentatively TRBD1 (6 bases). V was pared by 4 bases and J by 2 bases, with 9 bases between. The CDR3 length is 13 residues. The germline V gene encodes CDR1 GTSNPN and CDR2 SVGIG (reference sequence). The CDR3 coding sequence is TGTGCCTGGACAGGGGCCGGCAATCAGCCCCAGCATTTT. Translated: CAWTGAGNQPQHF. Based on the CDR3 plus reference TRBV30 and TRBJ1-5, the full variable domain is SQTIHQWPATLVQPVGSPLSLECTVEGTSNPNLYWYRQAAGRGLQLLFYSVGIGQISSEVPQNLSASRPQDRQFILSSKKLLLSDSGFYLCAWTGAGNQPQHFGDGTRLSIL.

J is TRBJ1-3 and V is TRBV5-5; D call uncertain. V dropped 0 bases and J dropped 7 bases, with 14 bases sitting between them. The V gene's germline CDR1 is SGHKS and CDR2 YYEKEE (reference sequence). The CDR3 length is 15 residues. The CDR3 sequence is CASSLAPRSWNTIYF. DNA for the CDR3: TGTGCCAGCAGCTTGGCGCCCAGGTCCTGGAACACCATATATTTT. Drawing the rest from reference TRBV5-5 and TRBJ1-3, the complete variable domain is DAGVTQSPTHLIKTRGQQVTLRCSPISGHKSVSWYQQVLGQGPQFIFQYYEKEERGRGNFPDRFSARQFPNYSSELNVNALLLGDSALYLCASSLAPRSWNTIYFGEGSWLTVV.

The rearrangement links TRBV15 to TRBJ2-1; D is unresolved. Germline lookup yields CDR1 LNHNV and CDR2 YYDKDF (reference sequence). Trimming cost V 0 bases and J 7 bases, with 10 bases left between them. This CDR3 region has 14 residues. The CDR3 DNA follows: TGTGCCACCAGCAGAGATACACGATGGAATGAGCAGTTCTTC. Amino acids: CATSRDTRWNEQFF.

This chain links TRBV28 with TRBJ1-5, with D tentatively TRBD1 (5 bases). Germline V gene lookup returns CDR1 MDHEN and CDR2 SYDVKM. The V end was cut by 3 bases, the J end by 2 bases, with 14 bases between. This CDR3 spans 16 amino acids. The CDR3 sequence: CASSFGVRGGNQPQHF. The DNA for the CDR3 is TGTGCCAGCAGTTTCGGGGTCCGGGGCGGCAATCAGCCCCAGCATTTT.

The chain is built from TRBV6-5 and TRBJ1-1; D perhaps matches TRBD1 (6 bases). Germline CDR1 is MNHEY and CDR2 is SVGAGI. The germline V and J ends were trimmed by 4 bases and 5 bases, with 11 bases remaining between them. CDR3 size: 13 residues. CDR3 in amino acids: CASSSQGRTEAFF. The CDR3 DNA reads as TGTGCCAGCAGTTCACAGGGTAGGACTGAAGCTTTCTTT.

This clone is a singleton in its sample. The rearrangement uses TRBV7-2 and TRBJ2-1, with TRBD2 as a possible D gene (7 bases). V lost 2 bases and J 8 bases, leaving 22 bases between the germline ends. The CDR3 contains 17 residues. Germline V CDR1 and CDR2: SGHTA, FQGNSA. This CDR3 is CASSLLGGGALGYEQFF. The CDR3 DNA follows: TGTGCCAGCAGCTTATTGGGTGGGGGGGCCCTAGGCTATGAGCAGTTCTTC.